The 15 T cell receptor beta chains below come from one sample, sequenced in a study of shared T cell receptors in the human thymus. Measured with immunoSEQ multiplex PCR; TCRdb has only the in-frame clones, and not every one. The table includes 700,000 or so clones, 80% to 90% detected once. These same records also appear under a second study, on human thymus T cells.

The sample comprised thymocytes. Source of these receptors: a girl less than two years old with a congenital heart defect.

This chain joins TRBV5-6 and TRBJ1-3; no reliable D call. Trimming pared 10 bases from V and 0 bases from J, leaving 11 bases between. CDR1 SGHDT and CDR2 YYEEEE come from the germline V gene. This CDR3 comprises 13 residues. The CDR3 is CAARGNSGNTIYF. The CDR3 coding sequence is TGTGCCGCCCGAGGGAACTCTGGAAACACCATATATTTT. The complete variable domain, with remaining parts taken from reference TRBV5-6 and TRBJ1-3, reads DAGVTQSPTHLIKTRGQQVTLRCSPKSGHDTVSWYQQALGQGPQFIFQYYEEEERQRGNFPDRFSGHQFPNYSSELNVNALLLGDSALYLCAARGNSGNTIYFGEGSWLTVV.

The V and J genes are TRBV2 and TRBJ1-6; D is unclear. The V end lost 8 bases, the J end lost 6 bases, and 17 bases lay between the germline ends. This CDR3 comprises 15 residues. In germline, CDR1 is SNHLY, CDR2 FYNNEI. Here the CDR3 reads CASVAQSPGNSPLHF. The CDR3 DNA reads as TGTGCCAGCGTCGCACAGTCCCCCGGTAATTCACCCCTCCACTTT.

The rearrangement links TRBV10-3 to TRBJ2-5, with TRBD2 matching 8 bases. The J call may be mistaken, given a closer DNA end match to TRBJ2-7. The CDR3 is 15 amino acids. CDR1 is ENHRY and CDR2 is SYGVKD in the germline V gene. The CDR3 nucleotides read TGTGCAACGGGCCCTGGGCGGGGGGACGCCTACGAGCAGTACTTC. Protein: CATGPGRGDAYEQYF.

CDR3 residues: CASSDPGADGYTF. The CDR3, as DNA: TGTGCCAGCAGTGATCCAGGGGCCGATGGCTACACCTTC. The chain employs TRBV25-1 and TRBJ1-2; tentative D call: TRBD1 (6 bases). CDR1 is MGHDK, CDR2 SYGVNS, per germline. Trimming cost V 3 bases and J 6 bases, with 11 bases left between them. This CDR3 spans 13 amino acids.

The rearrangement uses TRBV7-3 and TRBJ2-2; 8 nucleotides agree with TRBD2. The trim removed 1 base at V and 3 bases at J, leaving 4 bases unmatched. Germline loops: CDR1 SGHTA, CDR2 FQGTGA. The CDR3 runs to 16 residues. The CDR3 DNA reads TGTGCCAGCAGCTTAAACGGGGGGGCAGACACCGGGGAGCTGTTTTTT. This translates into CASSLNGGADTGELFF. Full variable domain (rest looked up from reference TRBV7-3 and TRBJ2-2): GAGVSQTPSNKVTEKGKYVELRCDPISGHTALYWYRQSLGQGPEFLIYFQGTGAADDSGLPNDRFFAVRPEGSVSTLKIQRTERGDSAVYLCASSLNGGADTGELFFGEGSRLTVL.

V and J are TRBV4-3 and TRBJ2-3, with D possibly matching TRBD1 (5 bases). Germline CDR1 is LGHNA and CDR2 is YSLEER. With 2 bases removed from V and 2 bases from J, the gap between germline ends came to 17 bases. The CDR3 is 17 amino acids. The CDR3 DNA is TGCGCCAGCAGCCAACCCCAAGCACCAGGGATCACAGATACGCAGTATTTT. Translated, it gives CASSQPQAPGITDTQYF.

The rearrangement joins TRBV7-2 to TRBJ1-6, with 9 bases identical to TRBD1. The CDR3 is made up of 19 amino acids. After removal of 3 bases from V and 1 base from J, the junction contained 10 bases not matched to a gene. From germline, CDR1 is SGHTA and CDR2 FQGNSA. CDR3 in DNA: TGTGCCAGCAGCTTTAATTACGACAGGGGGGAATCCTATAATTCACCCCTCCACTTT. This encodes CASSFNYDRGESYNSPLHF.

The chain is built from TRBV27 and TRBJ1-5, with 9 bases matching TRBD1. Germline loops: CDR1 MNHEY, CDR2 SMNVEV (reference sequence). The CDR3 is made up of 15 amino acids. The V and J ends lost 6 bases and 2 bases, in that order; junction bases with no gene match: 5. The CDR3, as DNA: TGTGCCAGCAGAAATAGGACAGGGGGCAATCAGCCCCAGCATTTT. This codes for CASRNRTGGNQPQHF.

The gene calls are TRBV27 and TRBJ1-1, with a tentative D call TRBD1 (6 bases). The V end lost 5 bases, the J end lost 8 bases, and 18 bases lay between the germline ends. Germline CDR1 and CDR2: MNHEY and SMNVEV (reference sequence). The CDR3 contains 14 residues. As DNA, the CDR3 is TGTGCCAGCAGTAGGAGACAGGCTAGAGCGGAAGCTTTCTTT. Translated, it gives CASSRRQARAEAFF.

In DNA, the CDR3 is TGTGCCAGCAGCTCCCCCCCCGGGCGGGACCCGGAAAACACCGGGGAGCTGTTTTTT. The encoded protein is CASSSPPGRDPENTGELFF. The chain is built from TRBV7-2 and TRBJ2-2; D possibly corresponds to TRBD2 (6 bases). The CDR3 sequence is 19 residues long. Trimming left V 4 bases short and J 2 bases short, with 23 bases between. Germline CDR1 SGHTA, CDR2 FQGNSA.

V gene TRBV19 combines with J gene TRBJ2-2, with TRBD2 matching 8 bases. Germline V CDR1 and CDR2: LNHDA, SQIVND (reference sequence). The ends lost 10 bases at V and 3 bases at J; junction bases unmatched: 7. The CDR3 length is 14 residues. The CDR3 loop reads CATSGGAHTGELFF. The CDR3 DNA sequence: TGTGCCACCTCGGGGGGGGCACACACCGGGGAGCTGTTTTTT.

The chain employs TRBV5-1 and TRBJ2-7; TRBD1 is a possible D gene (5 bases). V lost 0 bases to trimming and J lost 0 bases, with 10 bases between them. The CDR3 spans 15 residues. Germline CDR1 reads SGHRS; CDR2 reads YFSETQ. The CDR3 DNA reads as TGCGCCAGCAGCTTGGGATCAGGGCCCTCCTACGAGCAGTACTTC. Translated, it gives CASSLGSGPSYEQYF.

Only one count was recorded for this clone. Written as DNA, the CDR3 is TGTGCCAGCACCCCATGGGACTCTATAGCCAAAAACATTCAGTACTTC. It is translated as CASTPWDSIAKNIQYF. The rearrangement links TRBV28 to TRBJ2-4, with a weak D call TRBD2 (6 bases). The CDR3 has 16 amino acids. The germline gives CDR1 MDHEN, CDR2 SYDVKM. V gave up 7 bases and J gave up 0 bases, with 16 bases separating them.

This clone came up a few times. The chain has TRBV7-9 and TRBJ1-1; D ambiguous. This CDR3 has 12 amino acids. The V gene's germline CDR1 is SEHNR and CDR2 FQNEAQ (reference sequence). The ends were cut back, 6 bases at V and 2 bases at J, with 7 bases in the middle. The CDR3 sequence: CASSWANTEAFF. The DNA of the CDR3 is TGTGCCAGCAGTTGGGCCAACACTGAAGCTTTCTTT.

This clone was counted a single time. At the DNA level, this CDR3 is encoded by other sequences in the same sample as well. This chain uses TRBV19 with TRBJ1-5; 7 bases agree with TRBD1. CDR1 and CDR2 from the germline V gene are LNHDA and SQIVND (reference sequence). With V trimmed by 7 bases and J by 3 bases, 3 bases remained unmatched. CDR3 length equals 13 residues. The CDR3 spells CASTGGTNQPQHF. The CDR3 coding sequence is TGTGCCAGTACAGGGGGGACCAATCAGCCCCAGCATTTT.